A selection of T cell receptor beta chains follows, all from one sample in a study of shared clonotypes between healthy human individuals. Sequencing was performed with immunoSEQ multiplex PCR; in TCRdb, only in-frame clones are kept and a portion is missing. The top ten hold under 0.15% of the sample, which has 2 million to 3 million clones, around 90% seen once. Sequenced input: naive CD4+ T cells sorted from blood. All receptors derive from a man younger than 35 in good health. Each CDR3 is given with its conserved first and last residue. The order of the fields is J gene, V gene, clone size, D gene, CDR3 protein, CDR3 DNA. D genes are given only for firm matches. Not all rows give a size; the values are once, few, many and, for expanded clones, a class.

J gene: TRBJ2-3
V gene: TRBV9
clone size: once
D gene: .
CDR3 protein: CASSPLGASTDTQYF
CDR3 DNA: TGTGCCAGCAGCCCCCTCGGGGCTAGCACAGATACGCAGTATTTT

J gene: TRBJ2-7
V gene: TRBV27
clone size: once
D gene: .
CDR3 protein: CASSFSWGFTYEQYF
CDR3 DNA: TGTGCCAGCAGTTTTTCTTGGGGGTTCACCTACGAGCAGTACTTC

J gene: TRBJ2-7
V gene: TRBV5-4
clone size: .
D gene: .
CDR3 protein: CASSLSAGLSYEQYF
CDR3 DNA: TGTGCCAGCAGCTTGTCGGCAGGGCTATCCTACGAGCAGTACTTC

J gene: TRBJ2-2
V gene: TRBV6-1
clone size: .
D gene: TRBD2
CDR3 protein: CASSKVLAANTGELFF
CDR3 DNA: TGTGCCAGCAGTAAAGTTCTAGCGGCAAACACCGGGGAGCTGTTTTTT

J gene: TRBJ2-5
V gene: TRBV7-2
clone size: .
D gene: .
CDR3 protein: CASSFYAGSEETQYF
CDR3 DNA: TGTGCCAGCAGCTTTTATGCGGGATCGGAAGAGACCCAGTACTTC

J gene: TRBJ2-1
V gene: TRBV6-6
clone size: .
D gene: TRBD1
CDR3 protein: CASSSAGQGFNNEQFF
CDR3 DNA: TGTGCCAGCAGCTCTGCGGGACAGGGATTCAACAATGAGCAGTTCTTC

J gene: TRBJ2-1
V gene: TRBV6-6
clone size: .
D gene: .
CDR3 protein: CASSYPESGAEQFF
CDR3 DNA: TGTGCCAGCAGTTACCCGGAGTCGGGGGCTGAGCAGTTCTTC

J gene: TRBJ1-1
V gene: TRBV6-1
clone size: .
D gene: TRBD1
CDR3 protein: CASSESGQITEAFF
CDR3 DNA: TGTGCCAGCAGTGAATCGGGACAGATCACTGAAGCTTTCTTT

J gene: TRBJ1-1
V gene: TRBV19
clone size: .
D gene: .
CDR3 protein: CASSITKGIGNTEAFF
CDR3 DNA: TGTGCCAGTAGTATAACTAAGGGCATCGGCAACACTGAAGCTTTCTTT

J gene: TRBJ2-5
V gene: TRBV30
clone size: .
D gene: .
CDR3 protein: CAWSLTTYQETQYF
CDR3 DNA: TGTGCCTGGAGTCTGACCACGTACCAAGAGACCCAGTACTTC

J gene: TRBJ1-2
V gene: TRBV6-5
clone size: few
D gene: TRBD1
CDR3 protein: CASSYTTGNLHGYTF
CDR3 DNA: TGTGCCAGCAGTTACACGACAGGGAACCTTCATGGCTACACCTTC

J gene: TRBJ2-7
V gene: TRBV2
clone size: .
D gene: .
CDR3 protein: CASFKDSPPYEQYF
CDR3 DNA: TGTGCCAGCTTTAAGGACAGTCCTCCCTACGAGCAGTACTTC

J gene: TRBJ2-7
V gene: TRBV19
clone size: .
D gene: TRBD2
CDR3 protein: CASPKERGAYEQYF
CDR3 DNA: TGTGCCAGCCCCAAGGAGCGGGGGGCCTACGAGCAGTACTTC

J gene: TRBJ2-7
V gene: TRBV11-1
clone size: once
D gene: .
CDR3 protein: CASSLQIDEQYF
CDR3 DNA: TGTGCCAGCAGCTTACAGATCGACGAGCAGTACTTC

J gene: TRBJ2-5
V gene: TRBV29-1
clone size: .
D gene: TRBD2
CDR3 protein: CSVAGLAGEETQYF
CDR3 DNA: TGCAGCGTGGCGGGACTAGCGGGGGAAGAGACCCAGTACTTC

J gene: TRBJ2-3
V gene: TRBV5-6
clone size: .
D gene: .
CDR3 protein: CASRWGPRTVGSTDTQYF
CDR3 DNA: TGTGCCAGCAGGTGGGGGCCGCGGACCGTGGGTAGCACAGATACGCAGTATTTT

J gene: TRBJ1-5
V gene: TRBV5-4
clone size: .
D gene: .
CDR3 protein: CASSADSNQPQHF
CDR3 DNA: TGTGCCAGCAGCGCGGACAGCAATCAGCCCCAGCATTTT

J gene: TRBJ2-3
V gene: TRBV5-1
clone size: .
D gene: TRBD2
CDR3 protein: CASSFTGTSGSSTDTQYF
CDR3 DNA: TGCGCCAGCAGCTTCACCGGGACTAGCGGGAGTAGCACAGATACGCAGTATTTT

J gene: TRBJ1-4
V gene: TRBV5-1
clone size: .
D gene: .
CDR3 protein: CASSRWTNEKLFF
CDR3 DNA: TGCGCCAGCAGCCGCTGGACGAATGAAAAACTGTTTTTT

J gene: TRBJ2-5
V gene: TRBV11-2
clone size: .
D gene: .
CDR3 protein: CASSFKLQETQYF
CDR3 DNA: TGTGCCAGCAGCTTCAAATTACAAGAGACCCAGTACTTC

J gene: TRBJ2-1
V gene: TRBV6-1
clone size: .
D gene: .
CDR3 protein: CASSEDWVRQFF
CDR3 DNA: TGTGCCAGCAGTGAGGATTGGGTGCGGCAGTTCTTC

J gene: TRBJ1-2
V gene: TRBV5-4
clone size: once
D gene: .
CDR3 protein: CASSLRRDNYGYTF
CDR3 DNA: TGTGCCAGCAGCTTGCGCAGGGACAACTATGGCTACACCTTC

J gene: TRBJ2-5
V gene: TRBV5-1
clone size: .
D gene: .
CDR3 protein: CASSPLGARIYYQETQYF
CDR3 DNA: TGCGCCAGCAGCCCCTTGGGCGCCCGAATTTACTACCAAGAGACCCAGTACTTC

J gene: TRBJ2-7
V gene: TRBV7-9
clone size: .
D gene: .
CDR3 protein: CASSLFEETTF
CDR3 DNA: TGTGCCAGCAGCTTATTTGAGGAGACCACTTTC

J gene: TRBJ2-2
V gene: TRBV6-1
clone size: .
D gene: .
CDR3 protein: CASIRRQLNTGELFF
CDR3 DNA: TGTGCCAGCATAAGGAGGCAGCTCAACACCGGGGAGCTGTTTTTT

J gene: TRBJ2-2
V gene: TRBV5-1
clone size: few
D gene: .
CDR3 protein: CASSFGGNTGELFF
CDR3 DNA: TGCGCCAGCAGCTTCGGGGGGAACACCGGGGAGCTGTTTTTT

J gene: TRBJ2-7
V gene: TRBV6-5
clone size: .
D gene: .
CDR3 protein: CASSYWRTPIYEQYF
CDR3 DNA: TGTGCCAGCAGTTACTGGAGAACCCCCATATACGAGCAGTACTTC

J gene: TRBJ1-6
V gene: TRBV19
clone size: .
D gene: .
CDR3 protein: CASSTDSIYLNSPLHF
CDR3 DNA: TGTGCCAGTAGTACGGACAGCATATACCTTAATTCACCCCTCCACTTT

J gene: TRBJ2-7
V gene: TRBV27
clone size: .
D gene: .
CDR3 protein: CASSLTFASSYEQYF
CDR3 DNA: TGTGCCAGCAGTCTTACATTTGCTAGCTCCTACGAGCAGTACTTC

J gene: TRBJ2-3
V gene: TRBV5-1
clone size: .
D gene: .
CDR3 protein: CASSRSPSTDTQYF
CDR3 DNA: TGCGCCAGCAGCCGCTCACCTAGCACAGATACGCAGTATTTT

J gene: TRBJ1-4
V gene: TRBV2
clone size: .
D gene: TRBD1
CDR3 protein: CASSPFRQGAREKLFF
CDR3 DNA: TGTGCCAGCAGTCCCTTTAGACAGGGGGCGCGAGAAAAACTGTTTTTT

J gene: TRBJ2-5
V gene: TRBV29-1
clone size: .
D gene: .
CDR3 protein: CSVEAPTLRGQETQYF
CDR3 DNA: TGCAGCGTTGAAGCACCCACGCTTCGGGGCCAAGAGACCCAGTACTTC

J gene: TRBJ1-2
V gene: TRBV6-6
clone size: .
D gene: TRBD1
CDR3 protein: CASSYSRRGDYGYTF
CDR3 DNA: TGTGCCAGCAGTTACTCCCGCAGGGGGGACTATGGCTACACCTTC

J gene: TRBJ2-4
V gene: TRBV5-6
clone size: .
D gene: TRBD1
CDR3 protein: CASSLGQGAKNIQYF
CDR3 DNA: TGTGCCAGCAGCTTGGGACAGGGGGCCAAAAACATTCAGTACTTC

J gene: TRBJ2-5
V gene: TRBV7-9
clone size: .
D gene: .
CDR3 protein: CASSLVAYQETQYF
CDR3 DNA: TGTGCCAGCAGCTTAGTGGCGTACCAAGAGACCCAGTACTTC

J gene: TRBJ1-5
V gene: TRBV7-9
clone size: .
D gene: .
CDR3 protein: CASSSGRNQPQHF
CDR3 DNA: TGTGCCAGCAGCTCGGGTCGAAATCAGCCCCAGCATTTT

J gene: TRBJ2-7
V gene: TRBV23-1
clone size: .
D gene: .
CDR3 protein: CASSLTYEQYF
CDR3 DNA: TGCGCCAGCAGTCTAACCTACGAGCAGTACTTC

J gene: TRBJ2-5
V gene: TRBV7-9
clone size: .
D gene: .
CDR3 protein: CASSYTQETQYF
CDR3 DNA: TGTGCCAGCAGTTATACCCAAGAGACCCAGTACTTC

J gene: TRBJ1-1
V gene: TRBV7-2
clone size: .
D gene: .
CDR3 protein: CASSDYTELTKAFF
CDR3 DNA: TGTGCCAGCAGCGACTACACGGAATTGACAAAAGCTTTCTTT

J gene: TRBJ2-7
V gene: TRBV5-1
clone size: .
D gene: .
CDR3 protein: CASSLAADPYEQYF
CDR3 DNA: TGCGCCAGCAGCTTGGCCGCGGACCCCTACGAGCAGTACTTC

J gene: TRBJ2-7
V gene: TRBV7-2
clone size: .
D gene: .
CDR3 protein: CASSADLGGRYF
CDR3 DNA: TGTGCCAGCAGCGCAGATCTTGGGGGGCGGTACTTC

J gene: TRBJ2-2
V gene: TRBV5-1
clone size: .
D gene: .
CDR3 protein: CASSLVAGYNTGELFF
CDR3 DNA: TGCGCCAGCAGCTTGGTCGCAGGGTATAACACCGGGGAGCTGTTTTTT

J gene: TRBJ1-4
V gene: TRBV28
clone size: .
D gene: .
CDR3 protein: CASSSSRPGGGEKLFF
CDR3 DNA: TGTGCCAGCAGTTCATCCCGTCCCGGGGGGGGTGAAAAACTGTTTTTT

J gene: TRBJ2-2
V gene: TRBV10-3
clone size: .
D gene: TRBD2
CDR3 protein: CAISESGGRGTGELFF
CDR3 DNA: TGTGCCATCAGTGAGTCGGGCGGGAGGGGCACCGGGGAGCTGTTTTTT

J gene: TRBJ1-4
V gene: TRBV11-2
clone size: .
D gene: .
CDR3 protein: CASSLGWYSRNEKLFF
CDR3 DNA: TGTGCCAGCAGCTTAGGGTGGTACAGTCGTAATGAAAAACTGTTTTTT

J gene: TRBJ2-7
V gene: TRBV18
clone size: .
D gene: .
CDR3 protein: CASSPKAAPYEQYF
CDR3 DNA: TGTGCCAGCTCACCAAAGGCGGCACCCTACGAGCAGTACTTC

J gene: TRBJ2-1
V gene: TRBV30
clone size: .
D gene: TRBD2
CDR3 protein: CAWSFQRGELYNEQFF
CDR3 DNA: TGTGCCTGGAGTTTCCAGCGGGGGGAACTCTACAATGAGCAGTTCTTC

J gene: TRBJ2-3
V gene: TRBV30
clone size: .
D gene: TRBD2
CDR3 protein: CAWSGGRVADTQYF
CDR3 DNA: TGTGCCTGGAGTGGCGGGAGGGTCGCAGATACGCAGTATTTT

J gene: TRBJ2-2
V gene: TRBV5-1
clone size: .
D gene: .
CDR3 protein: CASSLGMTAGELFF
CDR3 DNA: TGCGCCAGCAGCTTGGGCATGACAGCCGGGGAGCTGTTTTTT

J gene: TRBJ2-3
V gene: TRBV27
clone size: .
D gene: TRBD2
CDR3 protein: CASSRTSEISTDTQYF
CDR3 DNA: TGTGCCAGCAGTCGGACTAGCGAGATTAGCACAGATACGCAGTATTTT

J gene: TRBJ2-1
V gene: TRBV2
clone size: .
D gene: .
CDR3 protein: CASRDSLVNEQFF
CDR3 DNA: TGTGCCAGCAGAGACTCACTAGTCAATGAGCAGTTCTTC